Each of the 17 T cell receptor beta chains below was sequenced from the same sample in a study of neurological immune-mediated disorders. TCRdb re-called the 5' RACE reads through MiXCR, storing one row per CDR3 protein. The sample holds around 13,000 distinct CDR3 sequences, more than 9% seen once. Sequencing used PBMCs. These receptor sequences come from a woman in her 40s in good health.

The chain carries TRBV5-5 and TRBJ2-7; the D is unclear. Germline assignment: CDR1 SGHKS and CDR2 YYEKEE (reference sequence). Trimming cost V 0 bases and J 5 bases, with 9 bases left between them. This CDR3 region has 13 residues. The CDR3 bases are TGTGCCAGCAGCTTGGCCCCACCTGACGAGCAGTACTTC. It translates to CASSLAPPDEQYF.

This clonotype was picked up many times. V usage is TRBV18 and J usage is TRBJ2-7, with D perhaps matching TRBD2 (6 bases). The ends were cut back, 1 base at V and 5 bases at J, with 6 bases in the middle. Per the germline V gene, CDR1 is KGHSH and CDR2 is LQKENI. The CDR3 covers 12 residues. Here the CDR3 reads CASSPRRDEQYF. Written as DNA, the CDR3 is TGTGCCAGCTCACCACGGAGGGACGAGCAGTACTTC.

This clonotype has at least ten counts. This chain uses TRBV20-1 with TRBJ2-3; no clear D gene. This CDR3 region has 15 residues. V was pared by 0 bases and J by 0 bases, with 10 bases between. CDR1 is DFQATT, CDR2 SNEGSKA, per germline (reference sequence). CDR3: CSARDWAVSTDTQYF. The CDR3 bases are TGCAGTGCTAGAGATTGGGCGGTAAGCACAGATACGCAGTATTTT.

This clonotype was seen many times. The DNA of the CDR3 is TGTGCCAGCAGGAAAGGGGGCACTGAGACCCAGTACTTC. Its protein product is CASRKGGTETQYF. The gene calls are TRBV27 and TRBJ2-5, with 7 nucleotides matching TRBD1. CDR3 length: 13 residues. Germline CDR1 reads MNHEY; CDR2 reads SMNVEV (reference sequence). Trimming took 6 bases from V and 5 from J; bases not matched to a gene: 6.

J is TRBJ2-7 and V is TRBV5-1; D is perhaps TRBD2 (6 bases). Trimming left V 0 bases short and J 0 bases short, with 10 bases between. The CDR3 is 15 residues long. Germline CDR1 is SGHRS and CDR2 is YFSETQ. CDR3 DNA: TGCGCCAGCAGCTTGGATAGCGGAAGCTCCTACGAGCAGTACTTC. Its translation is CASSLDSGSSYEQYF.

This clonotype was detected many times. The V and J genes are TRBV9 and TRBJ2-2; maybe TRBD2 (6 bases). The germline V gene encodes CDR1 SGDLS and CDR2 YYNGEE. This CDR3 is 12 amino acids long. V was shortened by 4 bases and J by 6 bases, with 7 bases between the two germline ends. The CDR3 sequence: CASSRLAGELFF. The CDR3 nucleotides read TGTGCCAGCAGCCGACTAGCCGGGGAGCTGTTTTTT.

This clonotype has a count of ten or more. The rearrangement links TRBV7-2 to TRBJ2-6; D not resolved. Germline V gene lookup returns CDR1 SGHTA and CDR2 FQGNSA. The CDR3 covers 15 residues. V lost 6 bases and J lost 0, with 9 bases in between. CDR3 loop: CASSNRRSGANVLTF. The CDR3 DNA reads as TGTGCCAGCAGTAATCGACGCTCTGGGGCCAACGTCCTGACTTTC.

The chain couples TRBV12-3 or TRBV12-4 to TRBJ2-3, with D possibly TRBD1 on 6 matching bases. Trimming took 6 bases from V and 4 from J, leaving 17 bases between them. The CDR3 consists of 15 residues. CDR3 amino acids: CASSTGTRVADTQYF. The CDR3 DNA reads TGTGCCAGCAGCACCGGGACAAGAGTAGCAGATACGCAGTATTTT.

In its sample, this clonotype was seen many times. V and J are TRBV3-1 and TRBJ1-2, with D possibly being TRBD1 (5 bases). V was trimmed by 0 bases and J by 3 bases, leaving 17 bases between them. The germline V gene encodes CDR1 LGHDT and CDR2 YNNKEL (reference sequence). The CDR3 loop spans 17 amino acids. CDR3 bases: TGTGCCAGCAGCCAAGATATCGGGGGAACCGCCCACTATGGCTACACCTTC. Its translation is CASSQDIGGTAHYGYTF.

This clonotype was seen ten or more times. This sequence joins TRBV28 and TRBJ1-6; D not resolved. In germline, CDR1 is MDHEN, CDR2 SYDVKM. The CDR3 runs to 11 residues. V gave up 8 bases and J gave up 7 bases, with 6 bases separating them. The CDR3 sequence is CASEGNSPLHF. The CDR3, as DNA: TGTGCCAGCGAAGGGAATTCACCCCTCCACTTT.

This clonotype was recorded many times. CDR3 amino acids: CSARPGTGGQNEQFF. The CDR3 bases are TGCAGTGCTAGACCAGGGACAGGGGGACAGAATGAGCAGTTCTTC. The chain carries TRBV20-1 and TRBJ2-1, with 11 bases fitting TRBD1. J lost 7 bases, V lost 2 bases, and 7 bases had no gene match. This CDR3 has 15 residues. Germline V gives CDR1 DFQATT, CDR2 SNEGSKA (reference sequence).

In this sample, this clonotype turned up many times. The rearrangement links TRBV12-3 or TRBV12-4 to TRBJ1-4; maybe TRBD1 (6 bases). CDR3 size: 13 residues. V lost 8 bases to trimming and J lost 4 bases, with 11 bases between them. In DNA form, the CDR3 reads TGTGCCAGCCGCGGACAGTTTAATGAAAAACTGTTTTTT. Its protein is CASRGQFNEKLFF.

The chain is built from TRBV20-1 and TRBJ2-1; D is undetermined. The germline V gene encodes CDR1 DFQATT and CDR2 SNEGSKA (reference sequence). The CDR3 is 13 amino acids. V was trimmed by 1 base and J by 10 bases, leaving 14 bases between them. CDR3 in amino acids: CSARAGLGWEQFF. The CDR3 DNA reads as TGCAGTGCTAGAGCGGGTCTGGGGTGGGAGCAGTTCTTC.

The chain carries TRBV21-1 and TRBJ2-1. TRBV21-1 has pseudogene status. The CDR3 loop spans 14 amino acids. CDR3: CASSLRTENNEQFF. In DNA, the CDR3 is TGTGCCAGCAGCCTTCGTACAGAAAACAATGAGCAGTTCTTC.

This clonotype was counted at least ten times. The gene calls are TRBV7-2 and TRBJ2-7; 8 bases fit TRBD2. The CDR3 totals 18 residues. J was trimmed by 3 bases and V by 1 base; bases with no gene match: 14. From germline, CDR1 is SGHTA and CDR2 FQGNSA. The CDR3 is CASSLVLRSGTSLYEQYF. The CDR3 coding sequence is TGTGCCAGCAGCTTAGTCCTTCGGTCCGGGACTAGTCTCTACGAGCAGTACTTC.

This clonotype was found many times. The V and J genes are TRBV9 and TRBJ2-3; TRBD2 matches 8 bases. This CDR3 has 14 amino acids. The germline V gene has CDR1 SGDLS and CDR2 YYNGEE. With 3 bases clipped from V and 6 bases from J, the junction kept 6 bases outside the gene matches. CDR3 loop: CASSAAGGLDTQYF. CDR3 nucleotide sequence: TGTGCCAGCAGCGCCGCGGGGGGATTGGATACGCAGTATTTT.

Here the CDR3 DNA reads TGCAGTGCTATCGACAGTAACACCGGGGAGCTGTTTTTT. The encoded protein is CSAIDSNTGELFF. The V and J genes are TRBV20-1 and TRBJ2-2; maybe TRBD1 (5 bases). Trimming stripped 4 bases from V and 2 bases from J, with 8 bases between. Germline assignment: CDR1 DFQATT and CDR2 SNEGSKA (reference sequence). This CDR3 spans 13 amino acids.